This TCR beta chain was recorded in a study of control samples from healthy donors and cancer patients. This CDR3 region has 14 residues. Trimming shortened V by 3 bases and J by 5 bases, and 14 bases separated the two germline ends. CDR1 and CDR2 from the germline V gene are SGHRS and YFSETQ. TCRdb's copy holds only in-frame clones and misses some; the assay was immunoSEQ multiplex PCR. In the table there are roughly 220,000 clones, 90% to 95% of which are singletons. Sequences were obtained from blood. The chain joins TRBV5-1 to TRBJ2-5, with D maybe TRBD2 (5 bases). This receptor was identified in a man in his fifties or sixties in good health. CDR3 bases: TGCGCCAGCAGCTCGGGGTCCCCACGGGAGACCCAGTACTTC. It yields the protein CASSSGSPRETQYF.